Following are 29 T cell receptor beta chains from one sample sequenced in a study of T cells in Graves' hyperthyroidism and ophthalmopathy. TCR beta CDR3 regions were amplified from RNA transcripts. The HTBI primer set drove a first-round RT-PCR of the TCR CDR3. From the multiplex PCR reads, TCRdb called clonotypes with MiXCR, one entry per CDR3 protein. The repertoire holds about 420,000 distinct CDR3 sequences, with about 13% as singletons. The sample comprised blood. The receptor set was obtained from a woman between 18 and 30 years old with Graves' hyperthyroidism.

The chain joins TRBV7-6 to TRBJ2-7, with D maybe TRBD1 (6 bases). Germline CDR1 is SGHVS and CDR2 is FNYEAQ. Trimming took 0 bases from V and 5 from J, leaving 11 bases between them. CDR3 length: 14 amino acids. Here the CDR3 reads CASSLAGHADEQYF. Written as DNA, the CDR3 is TGTGCCAGCAGCTTAGCGGGACACGCCGACGAGCAGTACTTC. Supplemented by reference TRBV7-6 and TRBJ2-7, the full variable domain reads GAGVSQSPRYKVTKRGQDVALRCDPISGHVSLYWYRQALGQGPEFLTYFNYEAQQDKSGLPNDRFSAERPEGSISTLTIQRTEQRDSAMYRCASSLAGHADEQYFGPGTRLTVT.

The rearrangement uses TRBV13 and TRBJ1-2; a weak D match, TRBD1 (5 bases). Trimming left V 0 bases short and J 7 bases short, with 12 bases between. Germline values: CDR1 PRHDT, CDR2 FYEKMQ (reference sequence). CDR3 length equals 14 residues. In DNA form, the CDR3 reads TGTGCCAGCAGCTTAGGCCGGGGGAGTAGTGGCTACACCTTC. Translation: CASSLGRGSSGYTF. Using reference TRBV13 and TRBJ1-2 for the parts outside the CDR3, the full variable domain is AAGVIQSPRHLIKEKRETATLKCYPIPRHDTVYWYQQGPGQDPQFLISFYEKMQSDKGSIPDRFSAQQFSDYHSELNMSSLELGDSALYFCASSLGRGSSGYTFGSGTRLTVV.

This clonotype was observed many times. The junction departs from germline at one end; a sequencing error may be responsible. This rearrangement joins TRBV7-9 to TRBJ2-7; no definite D call. The CDR3 totals 15 residues. Germline CDR1 SEHNR, CDR2 FQNEAQ (reference sequence). This chain's CDR3 is CTSSFGRNGPYEQYF. In nucleotides, the CDR3 is TGTACCAGCAGCTTTGGACGGAACGGTCCCTACGAGCAGTACTTC.

This clonotype was observed a few times. The chain has TRBV18 and TRBJ2-2; 7 bases agree with TRBD2. This CDR3 is built from 15 residues. Trimming at V came to 4 bases and at J to 5 bases, leaving 7 bases not matched to a gene. Germline CDR1 is KGHSH and CDR2 is LQKENI. The CDR3 region is CASSREGRKTGELFF. DNA of the CDR3: TGTGCCAGCTCACGGGAGGGCCGAAAAACCGGGGAGCTGTTTTTT.

The table lists this clonotype with many counts. This chain connects TRBV10-2 to TRBJ2-2; 9 nucleotides match TRBD2. Germline V gene lookup returns CDR1 WSHSY and CDR2 SAAADI. This CDR3 spans 16 amino acids. J was trimmed by 3 bases and V by 5 bases; bases with no gene match: 7. For the CDR3, the DNA is TGCGCCAGCAGTTTAGGACTAGCGTCGTACACCGGGGAGCTGTTTTTT. The encoded protein is CASSLGLASYTGELFF.

This clonotype was counted at least ten times. V usage is TRBV12-5 and J usage is TRBJ2-1; D is perhaps TRBD2 (6 bases). V was pared by 7 bases and J by 6 bases, with 13 bases between. The CDR3 is 13 residues long. CDR1 is LGHNT and CDR2 is FRNRAP in the germline V gene. CDR3 nucleotide sequence: TGTGCTAGTGATACCAATAGCGGCAATGAGCAGTTCTTC. Encoded protein: CASDTNSGNEQFF.

The rearrangement links TRBV25-1 to TRBJ2-2, with a possible D match to TRBD2 (5 bases). This CDR3 has 14 amino acids. The V end was cut by 2 bases, the J end by 6 bases, with 10 bases between. Germline V gene sequence: CDR1 MGHDK, CDR2 SYGVNS. The CDR3 coding sequence is TGTGCCAGCAGTGAAGGAGGTAGTTCCGGGGAGCTGTTTTTT. Translating it yields CASSEGGSSGELFF.

This clonotype was detected many times. The genes are TRBV29-1 and TRBJ2-7, with 10 bases aligning to TRBD2. The germline V gene encodes CDR1 SQVTM and CDR2 ANQGSEA. V dropped 6 bases and J dropped 2; count of bases not matched to a gene: 10. This CDR3 contains 15 residues. In nucleotides, the CDR3 is TGCAGCGTAATCGGAGGACTAGCGGATGCCTACGAGCAGTACTTC. It translates to CSVIGGLADAYEQYF.

This clonotype was recorded many times. The chain combines TRBV5-1 with TRBJ1-2, with TRBD1 matching over 7 bases. The germline V gene encodes CDR1 SGHRS and CDR2 YFSETQ. The CDR3 totals 14 residues. V was pared by 2 bases and J by 0 bases, with 1 base of the junction left unmatched. CDR3 loop: CASSFGQANYGYTF. DNA of the CDR3: TGCGCCAGCAGCTTTGGACAGGCTAACTATGGCTACACCTTC.

This clonotype was counted a few times. The CDR3 region is CAISESDQPQHF. In DNA, the CDR3 is TGTGCCATCAGTGAGTCGGATCAGCCCCAGCATTTT. J is TRBJ1-5 and V is TRBV10-3; no clear D gene. V dropped 0 bases and J dropped 5 bases, with 2 bases sitting between them. CDR1 is ENHRY, CDR2 SYGVKD, per germline. This CDR3 spans 12 amino acids.

This clonotype was recorded many times. J is TRBJ2-3 and V is TRBV29-1; D is possibly TRBD1 (6 bases). Trimming left V 3 bases short and J 3 bases short, with 19 bases between. The CDR3 consists of 16 residues. Germline-derived CDR1 and CDR2 are SQVTM and ANQGSEA. The CDR3 region is CSVESVEQGKTDTQYF. In DNA, the CDR3 is TGCAGCGTTGAGTCGGTTGAACAGGGAAAAACAGATACGCAGTATTTT.

This clonotype has a handful of counts. The V and J genes are TRBV10-3 and TRBJ1-4; no definite D call. V gave up 0 bases and J gave up 8 bases, with 7 bases separating them. Germline V gives CDR1 ENHRY, CDR2 SYGVKD. The CDR3 spans 13 residues. CDR3 residues: CAISESYGEKLFF. As DNA, the CDR3 is TGTGCCATCAGTGAGTCATACGGAGAAAAACTGTTTTTT.

The chain is built from TRBV19 and TRBJ2-5; a weak D match, TRBD2 (6 bases). The germline gives CDR1 LNHDA, CDR2 SQIVND (reference sequence). The V gene lost 6 bases and the J gene lost 3 bases, with 20 bases spanning the gap. This CDR3 is 16 amino acids long. CDR3 nucleotide sequence: TGTGCCAGTAGCCGCACGCCAGGAGGGTTCGAAGAGACCCAGTACTTC. Encoded protein: CASSRTPGGFEETQYF.

This clonotype was found many times. The chain carries TRBV28 and TRBJ1-5; 7 bases are shared with TRBD1. This CDR3 region has 16 residues. V dropped 5 bases and J dropped 4; count of bases not matched to a gene: 11. Germline values: CDR1 MDHEN, CDR2 SYDVKM. The CDR3 bases are TGTGCCAGCAGTCCTCCCGGGCAGGGGGAAAATCAGCCCCAGCATTTT. Translated, it gives CASSPPGQGENQPQHF.

This clonotype showed up just once. The chain carries TRBV4-2 and TRBJ2-1; 7 bases match TRBD2. The V gene's germline CDR1 is LGHNA and CDR2 YNFKEQ. V was clipped by 4 bases and J by 7 bases; unmatched bases: 4. The CDR3 loop spans 13 amino acids. This CDR3 reads CASSRGEGNEQFF. CDR3 nucleotide sequence: TGTGCCAGCAGCCGGGGGGAGGGTAATGAGCAGTTCTTC.

In this sample, this clonotype turned up a few times. The V gene is TRBV14, the J gene TRBJ1-5; D is unresolved. Germline CDR1 SGHDN, CDR2 FVKESK. Trimming took off 6 bases at V and 3 bases at J, with 9 bases between the two ends. The CDR3 is 13 amino acids. The CDR3 DNA reads TGTGCCAGCAGTCCCTCCCTCAATCAGCCCCAGCATTTT. Translated, it gives CASSPSLNQPQHF.

In this sample, this clonotype turned up many times. This rearrangement joins TRBV2 to TRBJ1-5; 7 positions match TRBD1. There are 14 residues in the CDR3. V lost 7 bases to trimming and J lost 2 bases; unmatched junction nucleotides: 5. The germline gives CDR1 SNHLY, CDR2 FYNNEI. CDR3 sequence: CASILDRGNQPQHF. CDR3 nucleotides: TGTGCCAGCATTTTAGACAGGGGCAATCAGCCCCAGCATTTT.

The chain employs TRBV11-2 and TRBJ1-1; the D is unclear. The germline V and J ends were trimmed by 3 bases and 0 bases, with 8 bases remaining between them. The CDR3 contains 14 residues. The germline V gene has CDR1 SGHAT and CDR2 FQNNGV. The chain's CDR3 is CASSFVRMNTEAFF. The DNA for the CDR3 is TGTGCCAGCAGCTTCGTCAGGATGAACACTGAAGCTTTCTTT.

This clonotype was detected ten times or more. This chain joins TRBV11-2 and TRBJ2-2, with D hard to call. V gave up 0 bases and J gave up 1 base, with 18 bases separating them. There are 19 residues in the CDR3. CDR1 and CDR2 from the germline V gene are SGHAT and FQNNGV. The CDR3 region is CASSLDILGTWGNTGELFF. The CDR3 region has the DNA TGTGCCAGCAGCTTAGATATCTTAGGAACCTGGGGGAACACCGGGGAGCTGTTTTTT.

As regards this clonotype: At one end the junction does not follow the germline gene, possibly because of a read error. The CDR3 bases are TGTGCCAGTGGTATGGCGGGCCTCACCGGGGAGCTGTTTTTT. This sequence encodes CASGMAGLTGELFF. The chain employs TRBV19 and TRBJ2-2; possible D gene TRBD2, 5 bases. The length of the CDR3 is 14 residues. Looked up from germline, CDR1 is LNHDA and CDR2 is SQIVND (reference sequence).

V gene TRBV12-3 or TRBV12-4 combines with J gene TRBJ2-3; D might be TRBD2 (5 bases). The CDR3 runs 14 residues. The V end was cut by 2 bases, the J end by 10 bases, with 16 bases between. The CDR3 region is CASSLSASTEPQYF. The CDR3 DNA is TGTGCCAGCAGTTTATCGGCTAGCACAGAGCCGCAGTATTTT.

This clonotype was observed many times. The CDR3 region has the DNA TGTGCCAGCAGTGAACTAGCGGGAGGGACAGGGCAGTTCTTC. Translation gives CASSELAGGTGQFF. V gene TRBV2 combines with J gene TRBJ2-1; TRBD2 aligns across 12 bases. The CDR3 length is 14 residues. CDR1 SNHLY and CDR2 FYNNEI come from the germline V gene. With V trimmed by 2 bases and J by 12 bases, 5 bases remained unmatched.

This clonotype was picked up many times. The V gene is TRBV6-1, the J gene TRBJ2-7; TRBD1 matches at 7 bases. The CDR3 runs 15 residues. V lost 3 bases to trimming and J lost 0 bases; unmatched junction nucleotides: 5. CDR1 and CDR2 from the germline V gene are MNHNS and SASEGT. CDR3 residues: CASSEETGSSYEQYF. In DNA, the CDR3 is TGTGCCAGCAGTGAGGAGACAGGGAGCTCCTACGAGCAGTACTTC.

This clonotype was counted a few times. The chain combines TRBV4-1 with TRBJ2-3; weak D call: TRBD2 (7 bases). CDR3 size: 16 residues. Trimming cost V 4 bases and J 4 bases, with 18 bases left between them. Germline V gene data show CDR1 as MGHRA and CDR2 as YSYEKL. The CDR3 region has the DNA TGCGCCAGCAGCCTTCCAACGGGGGGCCTCGCAGATACGCAGTATTTT. It specifies CASSLPTGGLADTQYF.

This clonotype was recorded many times. V is TRBV20-1 and J is TRBJ2-1, with 7 bases lining up with TRBD2. The germline gives CDR1 DFQATT, CDR2 SNEGSKA (reference sequence). The CDR3 contains 15 residues. V was clipped by 1 base and J by 4 bases; unmatched bases: 7. The CDR3 DNA is TGCAGTGCTAGAGGAGCGGGAATATCTTACAATGAGCAGTTCTTC. Translation: CSARGAGISYNEQFF.

This clonotype was seen many times. The chain carries TRBV11-2 and TRBJ2-7; 10 bases map to TRBD2. J lost 6 bases, V lost 3 bases, and 2 bases had no gene match. From germline, CDR1 is SGHAT and CDR2 FQNNGV. CDR3 length: 13 residues. CDR3 in DNA: TGTGCCAGCAGCTTGGGACTAGCGTTCGAGCAGTACTTC. Translation gives CASSLGLAFEQYF.

The chain uses TRBV28 and TRBJ2-1; D is uncertain. Trimming pared 5 bases from V and 3 bases from J, leaving 14 bases between. From germline, CDR1 is MDHEN and CDR2 SYDVKM. The CDR3 consists of 15 residues. The CDR3 nucleotides are TGTGCCAGCAGTCTGATTTCCAACTTCTACAATGAGCAGTTCTTC. It encodes CASSLISNFYNEQFF.

There are many counts of this clonotype. This chain connects TRBV27 to TRBJ1-2; 11 nucleotides line up with TRBD1. Germline V lookup: CDR1 MNHEY, CDR2 SMNVEV (reference sequence). The CDR3 covers 16 residues. V lost 3 bases to trimming and J lost 5 bases; unmatched junction nucleotides: 8. CDR3 nucleotides: TGTGCCAGCAGTTTTCCCTGGGACAGGGGGTTGTATGGCTACACCTTC. It specifies CASSFPWDRGLYGYTF.

This clonotype showed up just a few times. This chain joins TRBV20-1 and TRBJ2-2, with D perhaps TRBD1 (5 bases). Germline V gene data show CDR1 as DFQATT and CDR2 as SNEGSKA (reference sequence). The CDR3 has 15 residues. V was trimmed by 0 bases and J by 1 base, leaving 9 bases between them. CDR3 sequence: CSAREGRLNTGELFF. DNA of the CDR3: TGCAGTGCTAGAGAGGGGCGTTTGAACACCGGGGAGCTGTTTTTT.